What follows is one TCR beta chain and its context. No antigen is known for it. No base qualities exist here, and no much larger clone lies one base off it. From the germline V gene, CDR1 is MGHRA and CDR2 is YSYEKL. V and J lose 2 bases and 7 bases, and a span of 11 bases separates them. Spanning cysteine to phenylalanine, the CDR3 consists of 14 amino acids. This entry keeps only the CDR3 DNA: 42 bases, framed from base 1. This entry comes from a study of cytomegalovirus exposure and HLA in healthy donors (dated by TCRdb to about 2017). For the study in its entirety: An earlier analysis of approximately 640 of the donors reported about 290 Gb of sequence data and some 100 million unique TCR beta sequences from about 179 million T cells. High-throughput TCR immunosequencing, statistical association of individual TCRs with disease status, and machine learning were combined to predict cytomegalovirus infection status. Of the roughly 390 genotyped donors, less than 85% were placed in the genetic ancestry cluster associated with self-reported Caucasian donors. Typing coverage differed by locus: A, B, C, DRB1 and DQB1 were typed in about 620-640 donors, DQA1 in 500 to 550, DPA1 in around 580, and DPB1 in approximately 450. The later analysis used no new phenotypic data to find candidate immune exposures, relying instead on TCR beta sequences and their occurrence across donors. All discovery cohort repertoires had been generated on a single sequencing platform. Among some 410 genotyped donors of the cohort, an average of roughly 240,000 unique TCR beta nucleotide sequences were sequenced per donor, about a sixth of them non-productive. Several DR-DQ haplotypes were handled as single units for association and clustering because linkage in the cohort was strong. To decide whether each TCR beta V gene segment behaved as functional or pseudogenic, an earlier analysis of fewer than 750 of the donors relied on high-throughput TCR beta sequencing. Donor age, sex, ethnicity and CMV serostatus were collected together with the repertoire data. In a later analysis, previously published TCR beta repertoires from some 640 donors were re-analyzed and high-resolution HLA genotyping was added so that TCR occurrence patterns could be studied. HLA typing covered class I and class II loci at four-digit resolution. The T cell repertoires of 670 or so subjects were profiled by immunosequencing and related to cytomegalovirus serostatus. Approximately 310 gigabases of sequencing data and roughly 80 million unique TCR sequences made up an early release that covered around 640 HLA-typed donors. The study aimed to test whether signatures of past pathogen exposure could be identified by cataloging public T cell receptors. A later genetic analysis took genome-wide SNP genotypes for about three fifths of the 666 donors and used that subset as a discovery cohort. Along with the roughly 610-subject first cohort, a separate validation cohort of over 90 different subjects was used.

Overall study outcomes, separate from this receptor: Across donors, most TCR sequences were observed very rarely, whereas some public TCRs were present in many individuals. The sequencing pipeline was judged likely to have produced a cluster of highly shared sequence variants as a technical artifact. Assigning TCR associations to individual alleles was difficult when HLA alleles, especially DR and DQ, strongly co-occurred. A later analysis associated about 18,000 TCR beta sequences with specific HLA alleles at a false discovery rate of 0.05. Immune exposure information for the cohort was limited to CMV serostatus. V-gene and J-gene trimming of TCR beta chains was associated with a missense DCLRE1C variant in a later genetic analysis, and the association was replicated in an independent cohort. In a later analysis, HLA-associated TCR beta chains were found to be more clonally expanded and to have lower generation probabilities than equally common non-associated chains. The 87-base-pair reads could not distinguish some IMGT-functional V segments, including TRBV6-2 and TRBV6-3, so those segments were excluded. Correlated functional status among segregating V segments might reflect linkage disequilibrium, but an unknown experimental factor could not be ruled out. The earlier analysis of some 560 of the donors excluded roughly 17 rarely observed V segments, including chromosome 9 orphons, because counts were too low. The presence/absence analyses assumed that sequencing depth was roughly uniform across donors, and that assumption may not be true. In vitro tests confirmed that a few of the cytomegalovirus-associated TCR beta chains recognize cytomegalovirus antigens. A later genetic analysis reported fewer N-insertions in productive TCRs among donors in an Asian-associated ancestry cluster than the roughly 700-donor mean. A later analysis found that TCR association rates varied across HLA loci, with DRB1 alleles showing the most associated TCRs and HLA-C alleles the fewest. In a later analysis, several top co-occurrence clusters were reported to appear linked to parvovirus B19, influenza, CMV and Epstein-Barr virus. A total of 150 to 200 TCR beta chains were listed by the study as associated with cytomegalovirus. An earlier analysis of 587 of the donors showed that most TCR beta V segments appeared in productive rearrangements either about 87% or about 30% of the time, which broadly matched IMGT annotations. Cytomegalovirus status was reported to be diagnosed by the classifier with high specificity and sensitivity in both the original and validation cohorts. In a later analysis, most CMV-associated TCR beta chains were found to appear HLA-restricted, with HLA associations seemingly driven largely by CMV exposure. According to the authors, the approach could potentially be generalized to other disease states and immunological phenotypes. A further reported finding was that TCR beta sequences accurately predicted the HLA-A and HLA-B alleles for most subjects in the first cohort. Because some donors lacked HLA typing at each locus, the association tests relied only on the typed subset. This cohort had only TCR beta chains sequenced, and the lack of alpha or paired-chain data limited which features could be detected.

Preparation of the library involved the immunoSEQ multiplex PCR assay. A mixture of 60 forward primers for TCR Vbeta segments and 13 reverse primers for TCR Jbeta segments was used in the multiplex PCR. The CDR3 region of rearranged TCR beta genes was amplified from genomic DNA by a multiplex PCR assay. On the Illumina HiSeq System, the amplified TCR beta libraries were sequenced as 87-base-pair reads. As for the original processing: Across the 670 or so repertoires, a later analysis counted 60 million to 90 million unique TCR beta chains, 8.5 million to 12 million of which were shared by at least two donors. A nearest-neighbor algorithm error-corrected the raw reads and collapsed the reads into unique sequences, merging closely related sequences to remove PCR and sequencing errors. To assign V, D and J gene segments, CDR3 sequences were aligned to IMGT reference sequences. For a sequence to be retained, a match of at least six nucleotides to both a V gene segment and a J gene segment was required. A rearrangement was called productive if the CDR3 had no stop codons and remained in frame with V and J, and every other rearrangement was called non-productive. Following IMGT convention, CDR3 was defined as the stretch from the second conserved V-encoded cysteine up to the conserved J-encoded phenylalanine. The earlier analysis of some 600 of the donors excluded sequences that lacked an unambiguous match to a single V gene segment. An earlier analysis of under 750 of the donors called V segments functional above 56.7% productive rearrangements and segregating when the between-donor standard deviation exceeded 5%. A statistical classification framework was developed to diagnose cytomegalovirus status using the catalog of TCR beta chain sequences. In a later analysis, TCR nucleotide sequences were compared against IMGT/GENE-DB human TR gene sequences so that V and J genes could be assigned. A later analysis assigned CDR3 sequences and most-parsimonious VDJ recombination scenarios with the TCRdist pipeline. In a later analysis, every TCR beta chain was defined by the combination of its CDR3 amino acid sequence and its V-gene family, and reads without a unique V-gene family were dropped. As a way to deal with suspected cross-contamination and a sequencing artifact, a later analysis dropped over 550 nucleotide sequences that were highly shared and had low generation probability. A later analysis calculated a clonal expansion index for each public chain from normalized within-repertoire ranks of inferred template counts. A later analysis computed generation probabilities with a VDJ recombination model fitted to out-of-frame rearrangements, and checked the results against IGoR. In a later analysis, hypergeometric tests were used to score TCR-TCR, TCR-HLA and TCR-CMV co-occurrence, with a repertoire-size bias correction applied to TCR pairs. False discovery rates were estimated in a later analysis by permuting HLA or CMV assignments 20 times. In a later analysis, co-occurring TCRs were grouped using DBSCAN, and TCRdist sequence similarity was added for clustering within HLA-allele-positive subsets. Repertoires with fewer than 30,000 or more than 120,000 public chains were left out of co-occurrence clustering, as were five repertoires with anomalous nucleotide sharing. In TCRdb, the immuneACCESS table is reduced to in-frame sequences with V and J assigned. These tables do not hold every clone; where another copy was compared, an unresolved V gene accounts for under half, and the others remain unexplained. V and J calls and clone size come straight from that table; D and trimming were deduced from the DNA. Counted in this sample were roughly 110,000 clones; 70% to 80% of them appeared once. 2.5% to 3% of the sample is held by the ten biggest clonotypes.

The cohort was made up of 500 to 850 healthy bone marrow donors. At the time of sampling, every cohort member was nominally healthy, though immune exposures that went unrecorded were likely present. The donor tested CMV seropositive, placing the donor among the 289 seropositive members of the cohort. Every donor gave a peripheral blood sample, and the peripheral blood mononuclear cells from that sample were used for TCR beta sequencing. Genomic DNA extraction from the blood cell samples was performed with the Qiagen DNeasy Blood Extraction Kit. The sequence joins TRBV4-1 to TRBJ2-2, with the D gene uncertain. This sequence originates from a woman between 18 and 29 years old in good health and CMV-seropositive. Source material: PBMCs. The CDR3 has the sequence CASSQSTVIGELFF. The DNA sequence is TGCGCCAGCAGCCAAAGCACGGTAATCGGGGAGCTGTTTTTT.